Sequencing of this TCR beta chain was carried out in a study of blood T cell repertoires in COVID-19. Study information: Sites in the United States, Italy and Spain provided acute and convalescent COVID-19 samples. Sources were T cells, B-cell-depleted T cells, or PBMCs; the material itself was cDNA or gDNA.

Those enrolled in Seattle joined during active infection and were followed longitudinally afterward. Authors' analysis steps: Estimates of nucleated cell counts were drawn from the amplification of reference gene primers. TCRdb keeps only in-frame clones here, not all; method: immunoSEQ multiplex PCR. V and J calls and clone size are given by that table; D and trimming were obtained from the DNA. The table has some 360,000 clones, 80% to 90% seen once. The germline V and J ends were trimmed by 0 bases and 7 bases, with 15 bases remaining between them. Looked up from germline, CDR1 is MNHEY and CDR2 is SVGAGI. The CDR3 extends over 15 amino acids.

This sequence was found in a woman aged 55-69 years with COVID-19, enrolled during active disease. The gene calls are TRBV6-5 and TRBJ1-2; D is undetermined. The sample was peripheral blood. The CDR3 is CASSYSREGPGGYTF. CDR3 nucleotide sequence: TGTGCCAGCAGTTACTCGAGGGAGGGTCCGGGTGGCTACACCTTC.